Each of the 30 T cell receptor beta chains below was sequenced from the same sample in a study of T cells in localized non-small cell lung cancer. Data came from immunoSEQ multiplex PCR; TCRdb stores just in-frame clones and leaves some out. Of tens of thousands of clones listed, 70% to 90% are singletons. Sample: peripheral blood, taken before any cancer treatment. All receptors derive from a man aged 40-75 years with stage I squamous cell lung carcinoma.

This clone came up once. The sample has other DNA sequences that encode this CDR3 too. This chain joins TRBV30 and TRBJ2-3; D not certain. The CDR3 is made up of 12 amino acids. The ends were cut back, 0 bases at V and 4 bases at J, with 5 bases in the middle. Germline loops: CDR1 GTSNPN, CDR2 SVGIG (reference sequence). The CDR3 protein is CAWSVGPDTQYF. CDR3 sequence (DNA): TGTGCCTGGAGTGTTGGTCCAGATACGCAGTATTTT.

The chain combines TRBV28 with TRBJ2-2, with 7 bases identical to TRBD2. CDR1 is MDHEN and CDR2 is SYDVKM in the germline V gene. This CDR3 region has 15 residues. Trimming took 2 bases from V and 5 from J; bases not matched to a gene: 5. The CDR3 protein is CASSLGLADTGELFF. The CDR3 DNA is TGTGCCAGCAGTTTAGGGCTAGCGGATACCGGGGAGCTGTTTTTT. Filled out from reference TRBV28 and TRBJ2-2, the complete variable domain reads DVKVTQSSRYLVKRTGEKVFLECVQDMDHENMFWYRQDPGLGLRLIYFSYDVKMKEKGDIPEGYSVSREKKERFSLILESASTNQTSMYLCASSLGLADTGELFFGEGSRLTVL.

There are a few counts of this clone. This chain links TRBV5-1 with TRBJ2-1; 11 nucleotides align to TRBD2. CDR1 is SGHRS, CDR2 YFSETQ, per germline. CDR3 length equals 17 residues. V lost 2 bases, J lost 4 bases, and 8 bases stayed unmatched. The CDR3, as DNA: TGCGCCAGCAGCTTCGGACTTACTAGCGGGGGTTACAATGAGCAGTTCTTC. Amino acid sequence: CASSFGLTSGGYNEQFF.

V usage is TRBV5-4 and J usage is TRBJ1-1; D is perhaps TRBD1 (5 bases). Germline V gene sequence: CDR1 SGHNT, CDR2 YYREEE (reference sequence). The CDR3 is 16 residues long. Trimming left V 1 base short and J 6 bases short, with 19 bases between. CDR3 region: CASSLSWGGKDPEAFF. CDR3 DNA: TGTGCCAGCAGCTTGTCCTGGGGGGGTAAGGATCCTGAAGCTTTCTTT.

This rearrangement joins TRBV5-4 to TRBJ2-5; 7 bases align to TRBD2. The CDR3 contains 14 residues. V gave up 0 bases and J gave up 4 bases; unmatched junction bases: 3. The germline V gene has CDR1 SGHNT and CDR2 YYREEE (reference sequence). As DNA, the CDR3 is TGTGCCAGCAGCTTGGAGATAGCGGGAGAGACCCAGTACTTC. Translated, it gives CASSLEIAGETQYF.

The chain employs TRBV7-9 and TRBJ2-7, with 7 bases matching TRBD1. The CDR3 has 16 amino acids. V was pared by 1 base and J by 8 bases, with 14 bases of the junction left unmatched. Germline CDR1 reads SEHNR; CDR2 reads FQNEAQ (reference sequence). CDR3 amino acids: CASSLVLGQPASKQYF. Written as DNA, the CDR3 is TGTGCCAGCAGCTTAGTGTTGGGACAGCCTGCGTCTAAGCAGTACTTC.

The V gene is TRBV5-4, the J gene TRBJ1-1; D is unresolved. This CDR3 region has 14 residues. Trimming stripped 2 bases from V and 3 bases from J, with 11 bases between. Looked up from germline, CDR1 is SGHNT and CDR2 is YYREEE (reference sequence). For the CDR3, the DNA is TGTGCCAGCAGCTTCAAGGGAGGAGACACTGAAGCTTTCTTT. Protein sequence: CASSFKGGDTEAFF.

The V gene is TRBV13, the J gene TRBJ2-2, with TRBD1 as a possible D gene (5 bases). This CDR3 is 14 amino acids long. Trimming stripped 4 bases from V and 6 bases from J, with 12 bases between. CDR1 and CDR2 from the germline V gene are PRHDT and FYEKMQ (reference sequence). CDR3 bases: TGTGCCAGCAGCTCCCAGGGATCCGCCGGGGAGCTGTTTTTT. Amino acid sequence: CASSSQGSAGELFF.

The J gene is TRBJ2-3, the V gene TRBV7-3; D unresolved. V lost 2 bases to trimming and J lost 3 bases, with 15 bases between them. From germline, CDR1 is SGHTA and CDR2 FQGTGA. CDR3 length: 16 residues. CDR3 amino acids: CASSLGRSLETDTQYF. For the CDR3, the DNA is TGTGCCAGCAGCTTAGGAAGGAGTTTAGAAACAGATACGCAGTATTTT.

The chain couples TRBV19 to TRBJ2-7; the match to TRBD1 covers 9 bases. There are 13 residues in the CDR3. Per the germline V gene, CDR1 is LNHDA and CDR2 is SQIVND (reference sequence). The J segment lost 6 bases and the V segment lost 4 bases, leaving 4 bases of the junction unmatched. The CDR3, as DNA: TGTGCCAGTAGTAGCCGGGACAGGGTCGAGCAGTACTTC. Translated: CASSSRDRVEQYF.

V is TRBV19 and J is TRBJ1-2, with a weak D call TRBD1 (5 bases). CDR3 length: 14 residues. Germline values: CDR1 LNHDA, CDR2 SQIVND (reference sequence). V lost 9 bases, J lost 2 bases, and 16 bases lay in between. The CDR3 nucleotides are TGTGCCAGCCGGGACCCCCCTGGCAACTATGGCTACACCTTC. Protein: CASRDPPGNYGYTF.

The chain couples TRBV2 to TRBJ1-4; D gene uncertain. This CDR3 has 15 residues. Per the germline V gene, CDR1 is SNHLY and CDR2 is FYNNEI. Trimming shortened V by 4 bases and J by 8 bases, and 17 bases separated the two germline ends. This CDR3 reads CASSAQVTLREKLFF. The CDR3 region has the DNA TGTGCCAGCAGTGCTCAGGTGACCCTAAGGGAAAAACTGTTTTTT.

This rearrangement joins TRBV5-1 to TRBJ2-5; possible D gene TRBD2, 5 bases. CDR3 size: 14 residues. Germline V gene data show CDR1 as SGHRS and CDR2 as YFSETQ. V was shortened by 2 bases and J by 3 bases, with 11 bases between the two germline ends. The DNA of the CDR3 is TGCGCCAGCAGCTTACCTAGCTCGAAAGAGACCCAGTACTTC. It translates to CASSLPSSKETQYF.

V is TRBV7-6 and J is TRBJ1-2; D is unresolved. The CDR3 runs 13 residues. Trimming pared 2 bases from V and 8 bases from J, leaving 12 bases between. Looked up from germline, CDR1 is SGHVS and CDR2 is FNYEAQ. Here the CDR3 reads CASSLYQDGGYTF. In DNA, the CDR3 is TGTGCCAGCAGCTTATACCAGGACGGCGGCTACACCTTC.

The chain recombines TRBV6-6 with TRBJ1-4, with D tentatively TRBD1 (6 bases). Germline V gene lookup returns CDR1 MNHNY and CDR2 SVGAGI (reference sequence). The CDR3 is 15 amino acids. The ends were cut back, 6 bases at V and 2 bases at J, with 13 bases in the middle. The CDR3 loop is CASSWDIWTNEKLFF. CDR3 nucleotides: TGTGCCAGCAGCTGGGACATCTGGACTAATGAAAAACTGTTTTTT.

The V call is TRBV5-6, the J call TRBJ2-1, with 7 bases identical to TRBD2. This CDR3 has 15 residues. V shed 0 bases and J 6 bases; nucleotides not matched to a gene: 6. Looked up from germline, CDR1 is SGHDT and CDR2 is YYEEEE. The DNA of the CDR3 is TGTGCCAGCAGCTTGGGTGGGAGGGTTATCAATGAGCAGTTCTTC. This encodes CASSLGGRVINEQFF. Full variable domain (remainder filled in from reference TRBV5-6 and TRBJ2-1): DAGVTQSPTHLIKTRGQQVTLRCSPKSGHDTVSWYQQALGQGPQFIFQYYEEEERQRGNFPDRFSGHQFPNYSSELNVNALLLGDSALYLCASSLGGRVINEQFFGPGTRLTVL.

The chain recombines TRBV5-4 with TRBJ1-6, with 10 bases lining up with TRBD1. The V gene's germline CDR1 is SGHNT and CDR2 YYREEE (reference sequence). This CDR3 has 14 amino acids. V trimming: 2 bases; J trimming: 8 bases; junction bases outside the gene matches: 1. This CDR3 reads CASSFGTGDSPLHF. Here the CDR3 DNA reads TGTGCCAGCAGCTTCGGGACAGGGGATTCACCCCTCCACTTT.

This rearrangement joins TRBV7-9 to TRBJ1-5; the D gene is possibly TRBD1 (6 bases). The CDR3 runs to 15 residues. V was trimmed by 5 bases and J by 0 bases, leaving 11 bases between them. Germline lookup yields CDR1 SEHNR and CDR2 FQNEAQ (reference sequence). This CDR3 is CASSVDSYSNQPQHF. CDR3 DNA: TGTGCCAGCAGCGTGGACAGTTATAGCAATCAGCCCCAGCATTTT.

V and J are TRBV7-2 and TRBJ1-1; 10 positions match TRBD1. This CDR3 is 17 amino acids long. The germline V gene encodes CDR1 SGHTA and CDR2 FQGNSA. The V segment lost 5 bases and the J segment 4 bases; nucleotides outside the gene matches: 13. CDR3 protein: CASSRRQGAGRSTEAFF. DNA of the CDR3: TGTGCCAGCAGCCGGAGACAGGGGGCTGGTAGGAGCACTGAAGCTTTCTTT. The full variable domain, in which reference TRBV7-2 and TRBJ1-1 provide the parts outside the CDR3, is GAGVSQSPSNKVTEKGKDVELRCDPISGHTALYWYRQSLGQGLEFLIYFQGNSAPDKSGLPSDRFSAERTGGSVSTLTIQRTQQEDSAVYLCASSRRQGAGRSTEAFFGQGTRLTVV.

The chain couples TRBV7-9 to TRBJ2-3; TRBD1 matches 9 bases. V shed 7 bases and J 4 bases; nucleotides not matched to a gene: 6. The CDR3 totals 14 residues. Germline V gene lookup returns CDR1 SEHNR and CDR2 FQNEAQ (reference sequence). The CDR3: CASIPGQGPDTQYF. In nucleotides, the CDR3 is TGTGCCAGCATCCCGGGACAGGGCCCAGATACGCAGTATTTT.

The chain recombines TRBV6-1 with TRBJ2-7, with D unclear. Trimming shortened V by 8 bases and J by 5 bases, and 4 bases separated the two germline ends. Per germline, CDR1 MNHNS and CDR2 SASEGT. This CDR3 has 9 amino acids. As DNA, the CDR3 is TGTGCCAGCTCAAACGAGCAGTACTTC. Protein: CASSNEQYF.

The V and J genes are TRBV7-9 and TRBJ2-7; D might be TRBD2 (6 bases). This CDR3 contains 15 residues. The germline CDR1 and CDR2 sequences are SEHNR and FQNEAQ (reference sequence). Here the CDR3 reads CASSRLAPISYEQYF. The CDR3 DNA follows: TGTGCGTCTTCCCGGCTAGCGCCCATCTCCTACGAGCAGTACTTC.

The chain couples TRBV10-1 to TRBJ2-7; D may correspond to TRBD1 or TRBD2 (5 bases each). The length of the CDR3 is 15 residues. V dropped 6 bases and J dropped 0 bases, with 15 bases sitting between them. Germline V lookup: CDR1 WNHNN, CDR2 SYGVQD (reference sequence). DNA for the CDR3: TGCGCCAGCAGCGCCGGGACGTTCAGCTCCTACGAGCAGTACTTC. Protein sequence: CASSAGTFSSYEQYF.

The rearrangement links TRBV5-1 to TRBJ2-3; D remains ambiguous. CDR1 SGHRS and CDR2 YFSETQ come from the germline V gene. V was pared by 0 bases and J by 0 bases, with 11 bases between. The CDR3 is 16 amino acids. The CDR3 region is CASSLGSGQSTDTQYF. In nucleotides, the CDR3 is TGCGCCAGCAGCTTGGGTTCGGGCCAGAGCACAGATACGCAGTATTTT.

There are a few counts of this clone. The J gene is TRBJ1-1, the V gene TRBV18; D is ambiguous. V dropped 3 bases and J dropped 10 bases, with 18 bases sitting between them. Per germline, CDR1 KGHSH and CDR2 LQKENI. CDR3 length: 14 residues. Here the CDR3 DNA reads TGTGCCAGCTCACCGGAACTAGACGCTTCAGGAGCTTTCTTT. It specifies CASSPELDASGAFF.

CDR3 nucleotide sequence: TGTGCCAGCAGCTACCGACAGGGTGGGTCCTACGAGCAGTACTTC. This translates into CASSYRQGGSYEQYF. V gene TRBV7-2 combines with J gene TRBJ2-7; 7 bases line up with TRBD1. The CDR3 spans 15 residues. Trimming at V came to 4 bases and at J to 1 base, leaving 7 bases not matched to a gene. The germline V gene encodes CDR1 SGHTA and CDR2 FQGNSA.

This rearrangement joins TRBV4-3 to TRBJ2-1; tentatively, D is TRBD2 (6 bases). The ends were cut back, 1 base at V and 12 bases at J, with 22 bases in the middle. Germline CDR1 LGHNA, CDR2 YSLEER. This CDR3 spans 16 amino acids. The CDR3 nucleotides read TGCGCCAGCAGCCAAGCTCTGATCGGGAGTGTTACAGGGCAGTTCTTC. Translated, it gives CASSQALIGSVTGQFF.

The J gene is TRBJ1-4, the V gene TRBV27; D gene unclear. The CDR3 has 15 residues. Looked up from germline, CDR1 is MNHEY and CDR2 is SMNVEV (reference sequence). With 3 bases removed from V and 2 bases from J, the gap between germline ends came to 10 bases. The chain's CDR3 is CASSFKEVTNEKLFF. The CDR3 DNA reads TGTGCCAGCAGTTTTAAGGAGGTGACTAATGAAAAACTGTTTTTT.

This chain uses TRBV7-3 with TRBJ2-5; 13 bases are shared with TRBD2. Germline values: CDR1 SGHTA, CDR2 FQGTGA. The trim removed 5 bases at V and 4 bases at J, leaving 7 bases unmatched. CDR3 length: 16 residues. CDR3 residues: CASSRTSGRAGETQYF. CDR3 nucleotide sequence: TGTGCCAGCAGCCGAACTAGCGGGAGGGCCGGAGAGACCCAGTACTTC.

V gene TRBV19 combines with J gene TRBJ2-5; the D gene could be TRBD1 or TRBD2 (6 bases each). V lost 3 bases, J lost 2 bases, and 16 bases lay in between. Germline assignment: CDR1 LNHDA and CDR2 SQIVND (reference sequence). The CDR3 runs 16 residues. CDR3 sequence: CASSMNRGRGQETQYF. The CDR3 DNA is TGTGCCAGTAGTATGAACCGGGGGCGCGGACAAGAGACCCAGTACTTC.